Below, 2 T cell receptor beta chains from the same sample are listed, as sequenced in a study of blood T cell repertoires in COVID-19. Method: immunoSEQ multiplex PCR; TCRdb's copy keeps in-frame clones and lacks some. Altogether 300,000 to 350,000 clones are present, nearly 90% being singletons, with the ten largest covering 3.5% to 4.5%. The sample was PBMCs or T cells enriched from blood (not recorded which). These receptors originate from a woman younger than 35 with acute COVID-19.

The V call is TRBV19, the J call TRBJ1-3; 7 positions agree with TRBD1. The V segment lost 3 bases and the J segment 1 base; nucleotides outside the gene matches: 9. Germline CDR1 LNHDA, CDR2 SQIVND (reference sequence). CDR3 size: 17 residues. This CDR3 is CASSIYRGPGSGNTIYF. The CDR3, as DNA: TGTGCCAGTAGTATTTACAGGGGCCCGGGATCTGGAAACACCATATATTTT.

The chain carries TRBV9 and TRBJ1-1; D remains ambiguous. The V gene's germline CDR1 is SGDLS and CDR2 YYNGEE. The CDR3 is 15 residues long. With 0 bases removed from V and 1 base from J, the gap between germline ends came to 10 bases. CDR3 nucleotides: TGTGCCAGCAGCGTAGGGGGAGGCACGAACACTGAAGCTTTCTTT. Translating gives CASSVGGGTNTEAFF.